The 24 T cell receptor beta chains presented below share a single source sample, sequenced in a study of cytomegalovirus exposure and HLA in healthy donors. Researchers ran the PCR with 60 Vbeta and 13 Jbeta primers. TCRdb's copy holds only in-frame clones and misses some; the assay was immunoSEQ multiplex PCR. This table holds roughly 73,000 clones. The source material was PBMCs. The receptor set was obtained from a man in his fifties in good health and CMV-seropositive.

The genes are TRBV2 and TRBJ1-1; no clear D gene. Germline V gene data show CDR1 as SNHLY and CDR2 as FYNNEI. V gave up 5 bases and J gave up 7 bases, with 17 bases separating them. CDR3 length: 14 residues. CDR3 bases: TGTGCCAGCAGTAACACAGCCACTCCCATTGAAGCTTTCTTT. This translates into CASSNTATPIEAFF. Variable domain in full (rest from reference TRBV2 and TRBJ1-1): EPEVTQTPSHQVTQMGQEVILRCVPISNHLYFYWYRQILGQKVEFLVSFYNNEISEKSEIFDDQFSVERPDGSNFTLKIRSTKLEDSAMYFCASSNTATPIEAFFGQGTRLTVV.

The chain couples TRBV18 to TRBJ2-5; 8 bases match TRBD1. The CDR3 runs 13 residues. V trimming: 6 bases; J trimming: 7 bases; junction bases outside the gene matches: 7. Per germline, CDR1 KGHSH and CDR2 LQKENI. CDR3 sequence (DNA): TGTGCCAGCTCTGCTGGACAGGGAAGGACCCAGTACTTC. Its translation: CASSAGQGRTQYF.

V is TRBV19 and J is TRBJ1-2; TRBD1 matches 8 bases. CDR1 is LNHDA and CDR2 is SQIVND in the germline V gene (reference sequence). The CDR3 has 17 amino acids. The J segment lost 4 bases and the V segment lost 5 bases, leaving 15 bases of the junction unmatched. Here the CDR3 DNA reads TGTGCCAGTAGTGGAGTGACAGGGGCCCTAGACCCCTATGGCTACACCTTC. Protein: CASSGVTGALDPYGYTF.

The chain uses TRBV7-8 and TRBJ1-2, with D tentatively TRBD1 (5 bases). The CDR3 spans 12 residues. V was shortened by 5 bases and J by 3 bases, with 7 bases between the two germline ends. Germline CDR1 SGHVS, CDR2 FQNEAQ. CDR3 sequence reads: CASSIQDYGYTF. The CDR3, as DNA: TGTGCCAGCAGCATACAGGACTATGGCTACACCTTC.

The chain links TRBV25-1 to TRBJ2-1; 7 nucleotides line up with TRBD1. V lost 5 bases and J lost 7; bases outside the gene matches: 5. Germline V gene sequence: CDR1 MGHDK, CDR2 SYGVNS. The CDR3 has 13 residues. CDR3 sequence: CASSSDRVNEQFF. The CDR3 DNA is TGTGCCAGCAGTTCAGACAGGGTGAATGAGCAGTTCTTC.

The chain joins TRBV27 to TRBJ2-3; 10 bases map to TRBD1. CDR1 and CDR2 (germline): MNHEY, SMNVEV (reference sequence). Trimming removed 2 bases from V and 4 bases from J; junction bases left unmatched: 3. This CDR3 has 15 residues. The CDR3 spells CASSLTGQGADTQYF. In nucleotides, the CDR3 is TGTGCCAGCAGTTTAACAGGACAGGGGGCAGATACGCAGTATTTT.

This chain links TRBV7-7 with TRBJ2-7; D is perhaps TRBD2 (5 bases). The germline CDR1 and CDR2 sequences are SSHAT and FNYEAQ (reference sequence). The CDR3 contains 16 residues. Trimming stripped 5 bases from V and 4 bases from J, with 21 bases between. This CDR3 reads CASSPPGIRFLYEQYV. The CDR3, as DNA: TGTGCCAGCAGCCCTCCGGGGATTCGTTTCTTATACGAGCAGTACGTC.

The CDR3 loop reads CASSFTQGTNSPLHF. The CDR3 DNA reads as TGCGCCAGCAGCTTCACCCAGGGGACCAATTCACCCCTCCACTTT. The chain links TRBV5-1 to TRBJ1-6; a weak D match, TRBD1 (6 bases). CDR1 and CDR2 from the germline V gene are SGHRS and YFSETQ. The CDR3 runs 15 residues. The V and J ends lost 2 bases and 7 bases respectively, with 13 bases between them.

V and J are TRBV7-3 and TRBJ2-2; TRBD2 agrees at 11 bases. J gave up 4 bases and V 5 bases, and 3 bases lay outside the gene matches. Germline V gene lookup returns CDR1 SGHTA and CDR2 FQGTGA. The CDR3 spans 15 residues. CDR3 loop: CASSDGLAGTGELFF. CDR3 nucleotides: TGTGCCAGCAGCGACGGACTAGCGGGCACCGGGGAGCTGTTTTTT.

The chain has TRBV5-1 and TRBJ1-5; D is uncertain. Germline assignment: CDR1 SGHRS and CDR2 YFSETQ. The CDR3 is made up of 13 amino acids. Trimming cost V 2 bases and J 4 bases, with 7 bases left between them. DNA for the CDR3: TGCGCCAGCAGCTTCGCGCCAAATCAGCCCCAGCATTTT. Its protein is CASSFAPNQPQHF.

The DNA of the CDR3 is TGTGCCTGGAGGGGGCAGGTCTATGGCTACACCTTC. This sequence encodes CAWRGQVYGYTF. The chain couples TRBV30 to TRBJ1-2, with a tentative D call TRBD1 (5 bases). The V end lost 3 bases, the J end lost 4 bases, and 9 bases lay between the germline ends. In germline, CDR1 is GTSNPN, CDR2 SVGIG (reference sequence). This CDR3 contains 12 residues.

The CDR3 loop reads CASSPPGQGLFREQYF. CDR3 coding DNA: TGTGCCAGCAGCCCCCCGGGACAGGGTCTATTCCGCGAGCAGTACTTC. The chain links TRBV9 to TRBJ2-7, with 9 positions matching TRBD1. The CDR3 length is 16 residues. The V and J ends lost 4 bases and 6 bases, in that order; junction bases with no gene match: 14. Germline CDR1 and CDR2: SGDLS and YYNGEE. The full variable domain, rest sourced from reference TRBV9 and TRBJ2-7, is DSGVTQTPKHLITATGQRVTLRCSPRSGDLSVYWYQQSLDQGLQFLIQYYNGEERAKGNILERFSAQQFPDLHSELNLSSLELGDSALYFCASSPPGQGLFREQYFGPGTRLTVT.

The chain recombines TRBV5-6 with TRBJ1-6; the match to TRBD1 covers 9 bases. CDR3 length equals 16 residues. The germline CDR1 and CDR2 sequences are SGHDT and YYEEEE. Germline trimming cut 5 bases from V and 9 bases from J; bases unmatched to any gene: 12. CDR3 residues: CASRPADRGASSPLHF. Written as DNA, the CDR3 is TGTGCCAGCAGACCTGCGGACAGGGGCGCCAGTTCACCCCTCCACTTT.

The chain links TRBV25-1 to TRBJ2-3, with 8 nucleotides matching TRBD2. From germline, CDR1 is MGHDK and CDR2 SYGVNS. V shed 0 bases, J shed 4 bases, and the junction held 6 bases outside the gene matches. The CDR3 has 16 residues. CDR3: CASSEYLTGGADTQYF. The CDR3 region has the DNA TGTGCCAGCAGTGAATACCTAACGGGAGGGGCAGATACGCAGTATTTT.

J is TRBJ2-5 and V is TRBV19; no definite D call. The ends were cut back, 4 bases at V and 2 bases at J, with 11 bases in the middle. CDR1 is LNHDA and CDR2 is SQIVND in the germline V gene (reference sequence). This CDR3 is 14 amino acids long. CDR3 bases: TGTGCCAGTAGTAATATCTTCAGTCAAGAGACCCAGTACTTC. It codes for CASSNIFSQETQYF.

V gene TRBV5-8 combines with J gene TRBJ1-1, with D perhaps matching TRBD1 (5 bases). Trimming took off 4 bases at V and 4 bases at J, with 14 bases between the two ends. CDR3 length: 14 amino acids. The germline gives CDR1 SGHTS, CDR2 YDEGEE. The CDR3 bases are TGTGCCAGCAGCCCGACAGAGGGAGGCACTGAAGCTTTCTTT. It encodes CASSPTEGGTEAFF.

J is TRBJ1-2 and V is TRBV7-9, with D uncertain. V lost 5 bases, J lost 2 bases, and 12 bases lay in between. Germline loops: CDR1 SEHNR, CDR2 FQNEAQ (reference sequence). The CDR3 runs 14 residues. CDR3 coding DNA: TGTGCCAGCAGCCCCGTGGCCGCAAACTATGGCTACACCTTC. Its protein product is CASSPVAANYGYTF.

This sequence joins TRBV2 and TRBJ1-2, with D possibly matching TRBD1 (5 bases). V was trimmed by 3 bases and J by 6 bases, leaving 11 bases between them. The CDR3 is made up of 13 amino acids. Germline V gene data show CDR1 as SNHLY and CDR2 as FYNNEI. Here the CDR3 reads CASSDGGVDGYTF. CDR3 bases: TGTGCCAGCAGTGACGGGGGGGTTGATGGCTACACCTTC.

The chain couples TRBV15 to TRBJ1-2; 7 bases are shared with TRBD1. V gave up 0 bases and J gave up 7 bases; unmatched junction bases: 2. The CDR3 spans 13 residues. Germline V gives CDR1 LNHNV, CDR2 YYDKDF (reference sequence). The CDR3 reads CATSRDPGGGYTF. The CDR3 DNA reads as TGTGCCACCAGCAGAGATCCAGGGGGTGGCTACACCTTC. The full variable domain, in which reference TRBV15 and TRBJ1-2 provide the parts outside the CDR3, is DAMVIQNPRYQVTQFGKPVTLSCSQTLNHNVMYWYQQKSSQAPKLLFHYYDKDFNNEADTPDNFQSRRPNTSFCFLDIRSPGLGDTAMYLCATSRDPGGGYTFGSGTRLTVV.

The chain recombines TRBV28 with TRBJ1-2; 7 bases match TRBD1. J gave up 2 bases and V 5 bases, and 2 bases lay outside the gene matches. Germline lookup yields CDR1 MDHEN and CDR2 SYDVKM. The CDR3 spans 13 residues. CDR3 residues: CASSLGQNYGYTF. The CDR3 coding sequence is TGTGCCAGCAGTCTGGGACAGAACTATGGCTACACCTTC.

The J gene is TRBJ1-2, the V gene TRBV5-4; tentative D call: TRBD1 (6 bases). The CDR3 is made up of 15 amino acids. V lost 3 bases and J 3 bases, leaving 15 bases between the germline ends. Germline assignment: CDR1 SGHNT and CDR2 YYREEE (reference sequence). CDR3 DNA sequence: TGTGCCAGCAGCTCACAGGGTGGAGTACACTATGGCTACACCTTC. It translates to CASSSQGGVHYGYTF.

The genes are TRBV7-9 and TRBJ1-2; D not resolved. Germline CDR1 SEHNR, CDR2 FQNEAQ (reference sequence). There are 13 residues in the CDR3. V lost 0 bases to trimming and J lost 4 bases, with 6 bases between them. The CDR3 DNA sequence: TGTGCCAGCAGCTTAGCGAACAGCTATGGCTACACCTTC. Translated, it gives CASSLANSYGYTF.

The chain is built from TRBV5-1 and TRBJ2-3; 7 nucleotides match TRBD2. The V gene's germline CDR1 is SGHRS and CDR2 YFSETQ. Trimming cost V 4 bases and J 0 bases; bases outside gene matches: 5. The CDR3 spans 15 residues. CDR3 nucleotide sequence: TGCGCCAGCAGCCGGGACTACCCGAGCACAGATACGCAGTATTTT. Amino acids: CASSRDYPSTDTQYF. The full variable domain, completed using reference TRBV5-1 and TRBJ2-3, is KAGVTQTPRYLIKTRGQQVTLSCSPISGHRSVSWYQQTPGQGLQFLFEYFSETQRNKGNFPGRFSGRQFSNSRSEMNVSTLELGDSALYLCASSRDYPSTDTQYFGPGTRLTVL.

The V and J genes are TRBV5-6 and TRBJ1-2; D remains ambiguous. The germline gives CDR1 SGHDT, CDR2 YYEEEE. V lost 3 bases, J lost 5 bases, and 20 bases lay in between. This CDR3 comprises 16 residues. The CDR3 coding sequence is TGTGCCAGCAGCTACTCCTGGGGATCCTCGGGGTATGGCTACACCTTC. Translating gives CASSYSWGSSGYGYTF. The variable domain in full, completed from reference TRBV5-6 and TRBJ1-2, reads DAGVTQSPTHLIKTRGQQVTLRCSPKSGHDTVSWYQQALGQGPQFIFQYYEEEERQRGNFPDRFSGHQFPNYSSELNVNALLLGDSALYLCASSYSWGSSGYGYTFGSGTRLTVV.